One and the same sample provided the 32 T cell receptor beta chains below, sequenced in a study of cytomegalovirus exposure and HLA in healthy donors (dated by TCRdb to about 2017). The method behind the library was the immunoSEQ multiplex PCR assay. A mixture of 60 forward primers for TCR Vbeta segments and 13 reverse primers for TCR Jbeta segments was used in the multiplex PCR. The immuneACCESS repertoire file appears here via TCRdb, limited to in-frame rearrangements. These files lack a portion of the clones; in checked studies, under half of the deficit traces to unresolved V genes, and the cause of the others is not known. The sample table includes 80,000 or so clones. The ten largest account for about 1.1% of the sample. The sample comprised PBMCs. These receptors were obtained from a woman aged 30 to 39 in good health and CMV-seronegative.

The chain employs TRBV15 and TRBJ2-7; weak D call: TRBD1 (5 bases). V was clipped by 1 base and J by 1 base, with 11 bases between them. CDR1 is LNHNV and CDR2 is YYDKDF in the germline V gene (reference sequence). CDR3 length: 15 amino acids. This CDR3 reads CATSRGGQGSYEQYF. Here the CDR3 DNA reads TGTGCCACCAGCAGAGGAGGACAAGGATCCTACGAGCAGTACTTC.

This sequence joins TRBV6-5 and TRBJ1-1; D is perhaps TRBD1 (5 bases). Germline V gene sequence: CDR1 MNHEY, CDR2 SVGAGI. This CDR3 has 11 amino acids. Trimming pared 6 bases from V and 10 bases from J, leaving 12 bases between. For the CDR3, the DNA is TGTGCCAGCAGGGGGGGTATTAGAGCTTTCTTT. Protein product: CASRGGIRAFF.

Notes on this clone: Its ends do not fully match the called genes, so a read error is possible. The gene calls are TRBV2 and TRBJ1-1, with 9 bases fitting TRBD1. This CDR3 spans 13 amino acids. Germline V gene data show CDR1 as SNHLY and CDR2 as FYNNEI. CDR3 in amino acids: CASSNRQGGWSLF. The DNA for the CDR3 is TGTGCCAGCAGTAATCGACAGGGGGGTTGGAGTCTCTTT.

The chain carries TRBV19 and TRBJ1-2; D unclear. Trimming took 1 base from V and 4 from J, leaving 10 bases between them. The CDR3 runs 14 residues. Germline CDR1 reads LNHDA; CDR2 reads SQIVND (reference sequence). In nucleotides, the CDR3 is TGTGCCAGTAGTATAGGCGGGTCAGCCTATGGCTACACCTTC. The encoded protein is CASSIGGSAYGYTF.

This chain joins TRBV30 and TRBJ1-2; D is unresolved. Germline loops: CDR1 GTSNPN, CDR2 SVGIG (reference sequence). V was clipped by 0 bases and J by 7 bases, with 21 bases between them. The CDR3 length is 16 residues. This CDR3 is CAWSVHGLSLRSGYTF. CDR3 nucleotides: TGTGCCTGGAGTGTACATGGCCTCTCACTCAGGTCTGGCTACACCTTC.

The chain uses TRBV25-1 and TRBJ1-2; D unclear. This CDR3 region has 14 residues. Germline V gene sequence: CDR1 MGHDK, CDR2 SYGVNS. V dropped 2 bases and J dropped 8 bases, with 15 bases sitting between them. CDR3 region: CASSELFEGSGYTF. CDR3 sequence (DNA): TGTGCCAGCAGTGAACTCTTTGAAGGTAGCGGCTACACCTTC.

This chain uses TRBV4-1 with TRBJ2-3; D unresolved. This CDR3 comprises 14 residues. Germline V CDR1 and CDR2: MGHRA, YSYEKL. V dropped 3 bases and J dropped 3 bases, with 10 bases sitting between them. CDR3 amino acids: CASSQGERTDTQYF. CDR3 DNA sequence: TGCGCCAGCAGCCAGGGTGAGAGGACAGATACGCAGTATTTT.

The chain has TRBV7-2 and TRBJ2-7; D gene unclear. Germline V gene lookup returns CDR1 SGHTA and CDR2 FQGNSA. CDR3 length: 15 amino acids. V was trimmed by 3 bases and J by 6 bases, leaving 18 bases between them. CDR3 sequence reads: CASSLSAAKSIEQYF. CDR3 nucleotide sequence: TGTGCCAGCAGCTTGAGCGCTGCTAAGAGTATCGAGCAGTACTTC.

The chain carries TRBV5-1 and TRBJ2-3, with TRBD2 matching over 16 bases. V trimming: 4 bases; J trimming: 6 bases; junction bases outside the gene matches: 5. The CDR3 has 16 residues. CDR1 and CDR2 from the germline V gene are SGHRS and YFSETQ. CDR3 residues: CASSPGLAGGPDTQYF. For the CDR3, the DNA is TGCGCCAGCAGCCCGGGACTAGCGGGGGGGCCTGATACGCAGTATTTT.

This chain's CDR3 is CASSSRGLNTGELFF. In nucleotides, the CDR3 is TGTGCCAGCAGCTCCAGGGGGCTAAACACCGGGGAGCTGTTTTTT. V gene TRBV6-5 combines with J gene TRBJ2-2; 8 bases match TRBD1. Germline-derived CDR1 and CDR2 are MNHEY and SVGAGI. The CDR3 sequence is 15 residues long. V trimming: 6 bases; J trimming: 2 bases; junction bases outside the gene matches: 5.

CDR3 sequence (DNA): TGTGCCAGCAGTCAGGGGGGACTTAACTATGGCTACACCTTC. Amino acid sequence: CASSQGGLNYGYTF. This chain links TRBV6-5 with TRBJ1-2, with 7 bases identical to TRBD1. CDR3 length equals 14 residues. V lost 5 bases and J lost 1; bases outside the gene matches: 4. In germline, CDR1 is MNHEY, CDR2 SVGAGI.

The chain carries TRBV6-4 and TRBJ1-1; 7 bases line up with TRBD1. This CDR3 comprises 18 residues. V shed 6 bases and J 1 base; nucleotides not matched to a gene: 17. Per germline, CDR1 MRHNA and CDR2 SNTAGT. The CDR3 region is CASSPRDSPDPPNTEAFF. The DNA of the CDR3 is TGTGCCAGCAGCCCCCGGGACAGTCCCGACCCCCCGAACACTGAAGCTTTCTTT.

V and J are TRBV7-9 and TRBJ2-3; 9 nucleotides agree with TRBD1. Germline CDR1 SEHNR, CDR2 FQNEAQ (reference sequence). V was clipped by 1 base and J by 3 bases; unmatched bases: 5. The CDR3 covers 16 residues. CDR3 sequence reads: CASSLGGQGKTDTQYF. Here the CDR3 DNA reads TGTGCCAGCAGCTTAGGGGGACAGGGTAAGACAGATACGCAGTATTTT.

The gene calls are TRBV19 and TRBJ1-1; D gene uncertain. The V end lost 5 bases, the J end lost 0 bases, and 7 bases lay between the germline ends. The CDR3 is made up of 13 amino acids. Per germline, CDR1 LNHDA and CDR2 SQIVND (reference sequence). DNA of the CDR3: TGTGCCAGTAGTTTTAACATGAACACTGAAGCTTTCTTT. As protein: CASSFNMNTEAFF.

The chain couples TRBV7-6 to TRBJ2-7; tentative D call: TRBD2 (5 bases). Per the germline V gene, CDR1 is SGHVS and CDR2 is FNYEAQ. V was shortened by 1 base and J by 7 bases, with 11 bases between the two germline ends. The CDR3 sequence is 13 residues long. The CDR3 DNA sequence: TGTGCCAGCAGCTTAGACGGCTCGGGGGAGCAGTACTTC. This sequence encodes CASSLDGSGEQYF.

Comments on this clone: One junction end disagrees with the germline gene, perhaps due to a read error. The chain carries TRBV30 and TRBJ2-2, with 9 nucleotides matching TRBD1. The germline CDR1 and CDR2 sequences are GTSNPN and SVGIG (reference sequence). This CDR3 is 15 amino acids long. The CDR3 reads CAGSERDRETGELFF. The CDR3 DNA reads TGTGCCGGGAGTGAAAGGGACAGGGAGACCGGGGAGCTGTTTTTT.

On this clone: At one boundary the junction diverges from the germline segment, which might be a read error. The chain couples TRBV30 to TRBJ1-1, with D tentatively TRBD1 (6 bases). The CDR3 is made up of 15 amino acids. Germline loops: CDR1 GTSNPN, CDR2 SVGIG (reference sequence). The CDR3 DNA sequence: TGTGCCTGGAGGGCACTGGGACAAGTGAACACTGAAGATTTCTTT. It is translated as CAWRALGQVNTEDFF.

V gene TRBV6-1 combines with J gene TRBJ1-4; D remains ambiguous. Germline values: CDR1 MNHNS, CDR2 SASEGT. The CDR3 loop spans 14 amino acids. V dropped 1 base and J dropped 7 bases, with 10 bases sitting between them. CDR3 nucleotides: TGTGCCAGCAGTGAAGGCGGGTTAGGTGAAAAACTGTTTTTT. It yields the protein CASSEGGLGEKLFF.

CDR3 loop: CASSNPLAGVSYEQYF. CDR3 bases: TGTGCCAGCAGCAACCCTCTAGCGGGAGTCTCCTACGAGCAGTACTTC. The rearrangement joins TRBV21-1 to TRBJ2-7; the table's D call, TRBD2, was not checked against the DNA. TRBV21-1 is a pseudogene locus. There are 16 residues in the CDR3.

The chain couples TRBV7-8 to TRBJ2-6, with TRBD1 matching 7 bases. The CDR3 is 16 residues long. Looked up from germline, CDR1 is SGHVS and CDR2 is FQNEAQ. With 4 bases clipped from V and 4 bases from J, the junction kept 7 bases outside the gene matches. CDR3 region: CASSYPRGPGANVLTF. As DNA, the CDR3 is TGTGCCAGCAGCTATCCAAGGGGGCCCGGGGCCAACGTCCTGACTTTC.

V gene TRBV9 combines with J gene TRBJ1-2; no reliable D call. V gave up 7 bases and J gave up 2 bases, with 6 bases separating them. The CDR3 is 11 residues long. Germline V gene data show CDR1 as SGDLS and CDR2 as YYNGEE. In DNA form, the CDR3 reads TGTGCCAGCTCACAGAACTATGGCTACACCTTC. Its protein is CASSQNYGYTF.

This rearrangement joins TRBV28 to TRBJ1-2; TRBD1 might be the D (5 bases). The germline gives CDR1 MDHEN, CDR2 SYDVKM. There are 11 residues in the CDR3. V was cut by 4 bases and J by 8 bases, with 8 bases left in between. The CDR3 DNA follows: TGTGCCAGCAGTTCAGACAGAGGCTACACCTTC. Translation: CASSSDRGYTF.

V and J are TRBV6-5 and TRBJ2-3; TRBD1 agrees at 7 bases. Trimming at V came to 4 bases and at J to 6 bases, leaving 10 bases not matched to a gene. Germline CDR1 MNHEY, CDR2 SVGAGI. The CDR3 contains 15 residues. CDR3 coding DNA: TGTGCCAGCAGTTTGCCTGACAGGGTGATCGATACGCAGTATTTT. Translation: CASSLPDRVIDTQYF.

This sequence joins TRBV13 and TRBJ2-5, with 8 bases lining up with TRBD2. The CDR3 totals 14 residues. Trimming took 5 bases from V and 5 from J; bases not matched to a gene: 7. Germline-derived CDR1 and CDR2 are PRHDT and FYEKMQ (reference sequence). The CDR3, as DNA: TGTGCCAGCAGCATTAGCGGGATACGCGAGACCCAGTACTTC. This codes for CASSISGIRETQYF. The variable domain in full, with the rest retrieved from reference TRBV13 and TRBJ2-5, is AAGVIQSPRHLIKEKRETATLKCYPIPRHDTVYWYQQGPGQDPQFLISFYEKMQSDKGSIPDRFSAQQFSDYHSELNMSSLELGDSALYFCASSISGIRETQYFGPGTRLLVL.

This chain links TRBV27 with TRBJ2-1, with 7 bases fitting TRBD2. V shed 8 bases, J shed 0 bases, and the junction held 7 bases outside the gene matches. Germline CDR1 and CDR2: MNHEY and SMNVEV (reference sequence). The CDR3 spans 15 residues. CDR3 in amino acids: CASAPGGSSYNEQFF. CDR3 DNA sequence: TGTGCCAGCGCACCGGGGGGTAGCTCCTACAATGAGCAGTTCTTC.

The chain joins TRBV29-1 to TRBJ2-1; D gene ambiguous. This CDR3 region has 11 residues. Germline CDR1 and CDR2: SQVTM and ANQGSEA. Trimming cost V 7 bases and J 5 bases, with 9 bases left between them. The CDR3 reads CSALLDNEQFF. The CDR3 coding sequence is TGCAGCGCGTTATTAGACAATGAGCAGTTCTTC.

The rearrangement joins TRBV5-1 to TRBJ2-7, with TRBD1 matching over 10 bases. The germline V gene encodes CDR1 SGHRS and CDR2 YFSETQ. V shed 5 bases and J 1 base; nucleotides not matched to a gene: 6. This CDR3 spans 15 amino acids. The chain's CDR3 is CASRPGQGTSYEQYF. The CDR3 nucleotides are TGCGCCAGCAGACCGGGACAGGGGACATCCTACGAGCAGTACTTC. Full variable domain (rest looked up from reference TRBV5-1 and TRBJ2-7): KAGVTQTPRYLIKTRGQQVTLSCSPISGHRSVSWYQQTPGQGLQFLFEYFSETQRNKGNFPGRFSGRQFSNSRSEMNVSTLELGDSALYLCASRPGQGTSYEQYFGPGTRLTVT.

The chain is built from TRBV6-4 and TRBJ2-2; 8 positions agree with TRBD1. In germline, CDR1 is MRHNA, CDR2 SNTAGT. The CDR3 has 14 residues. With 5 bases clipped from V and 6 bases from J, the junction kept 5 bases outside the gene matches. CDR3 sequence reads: CASSLDREAGELFF. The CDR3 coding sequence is TGTGCCAGCAGTTTGGACAGGGAGGCCGGGGAGCTGTTTTTT.

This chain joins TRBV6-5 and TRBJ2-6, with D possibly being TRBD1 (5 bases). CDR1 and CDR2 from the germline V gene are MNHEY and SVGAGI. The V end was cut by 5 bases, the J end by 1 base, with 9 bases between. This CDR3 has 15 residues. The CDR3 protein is CASSKQESGANVLTF. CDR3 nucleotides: TGTGCCAGCAGTAAACAGGAATCTGGGGCCAACGTCCTGACTTTC.

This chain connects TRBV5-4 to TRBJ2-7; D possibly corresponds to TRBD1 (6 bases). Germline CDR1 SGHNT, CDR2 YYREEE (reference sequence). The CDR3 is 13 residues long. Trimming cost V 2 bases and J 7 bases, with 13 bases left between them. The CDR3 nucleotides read TGTGCCAGCAGCTTTGACAGGCTTCAAGAGCAGTACTTC. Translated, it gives CASSFDRLQEQYF.

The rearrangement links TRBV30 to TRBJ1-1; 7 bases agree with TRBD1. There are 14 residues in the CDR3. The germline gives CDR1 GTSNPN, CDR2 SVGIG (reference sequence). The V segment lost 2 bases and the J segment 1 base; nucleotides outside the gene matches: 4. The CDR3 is CAWSLGTANTEAFF. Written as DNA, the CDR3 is TGTGCCTGGAGTCTCGGGACAGCGAACACTGAAGCTTTCTTT. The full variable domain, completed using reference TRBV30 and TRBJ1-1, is SQTIHQWPATLVQPVGSPLSLECTVEGTSNPNLYWYRQAAGRGLQLLFYSVGIGQISSEVPQNLSASRPQDRQFILSSKKLLLSDSGFYLCAWSLGTANTEAFFGQGTRLTVV.

CDR3: CASSYSTRGHEQYF. The CDR3 coding sequence is TGTGCCAGCAGTTACTCAACCCGCGGGCACGAGCAGTACTTC. The J gene is TRBJ2-7, the V gene TRBV6-5, with TRBD2 as a possible D gene (5 bases). V was clipped by 0 bases and J by 5 bases, with 11 bases between them. The CDR3 is 14 residues long. Looked up from germline, CDR1 is MNHEY and CDR2 is SVGAGI.